One and the same sample provided the 10 T cell receptor beta chains below, sequenced in a study of T cell responses to AZD1222 COVID-19 vaccine. Some clones are missing from TCRdb's copy, which holds only in-frame ones; the method was immunoSEQ multiplex PCR. The sample has approximately 110,000 clones, around 90% seen once. The material sequenced was peripheral blood, taken on day 0 of AZD1222 vaccination. All receptors derive from an adult in good health.

The chain employs TRBV25-1 and TRBJ1-6, with 7 bases aligning to TRBD1. V gave up 4 bases and J gave up 2 bases; unmatched junction bases: 8. Looked up from germline, CDR1 is MGHDK and CDR2 is SYGVNS. The CDR3 spans 17 residues. The CDR3 region is CASSGGGERAYNSPLHF. Written as DNA, the CDR3 is TGTGCCAGCAGTGGAGGGGGCGAGAGGGCCTATAATTCACCCCTCCACTTT.

Only one count was recorded for this clone. This chain uses TRBV6-1 with TRBJ2-5, with TRBD2 identical over 10 bases. The CDR3 covers 15 residues. V dropped 1 base and J dropped 5; count of bases not matched to a gene: 4. The germline gives CDR1 MNHNS, CDR2 SASEGT. The CDR3 DNA reads TGTGCCAGCAGTGAAGGCAGCGGGGGGGCGGAGACCCAGTACTTC. Protein product: CASSEGSGGAETQYF.

The genes are TRBV10-3 and TRBJ1-2, with TRBD1 matching over 9 bases. Unmatched junction bases numbered 14, after V lost 4 bases and J lost 8 bases. This CDR3 has 16 residues. CDR1 ENHRY and CDR2 SYGVKD come from the germline V gene. The DNA of the CDR3 is TGTGCCATCAGTGCTCCGTTCACAGGGGGCGCGTTAGGCTACACCTTC. Amino acids: CAISAPFTGGALGYTF.

The V and J genes are TRBV19 and TRBJ2-6; tentatively, D is TRBD1 or TRBD2 (5 bases each). The V end was cut by 1 base, the J end by 4 bases, with 20 bases between. CDR1 and CDR2 from the germline V gene are LNHDA and SQIVND (reference sequence). The CDR3 is 19 residues long. CDR3 nucleotides: TGTGCCAGTAGTATAGTTAGGGGCGGGCCTTCCCCCGGGGCCAACGTCCTGACTTTC. Translating gives CASSIVRGGPSPGANVLTF. Drawing the rest from reference TRBV19 and TRBJ2-6, the complete variable domain is DGGITQSPKYLFRKEGQNVTLSCEQNLNHDAMYWYRQDPGQGLRLIYYSQIVNDFQKGDIAEGYSVSREKKESFPLTVTSAQKNPTAFYLCASSIVRGGPSPGANVLTFGAGSRLTVL.

The chain uses TRBV6-6 and TRBJ2-2, with TRBD1 matching 9 bases. Losses at the gene ends were 5 bases for V and 0 bases for J; bases not matched to a gene: 4. Looked up from germline, CDR1 is MNHNY and CDR2 is SVGAGI (reference sequence). The CDR3 extends over 16 amino acids. As DNA, the CDR3 is TGTGCCAGCAGTACCGGGACAGGGACGAACACCGGGGAGCTGTTTTTT. This gives the protein CASSTGTGTNTGELFF.

The CDR3 region has the DNA TGTGCCAGCGGAGACAGTGAAGCTTTCTTT. Protein: CASGDSEAFF. V is TRBV25-1 and J is TRBJ1-1; perhaps TRBD1 as D (5 bases). V was clipped by 8 bases and J by 7 bases, with 8 bases between them. Germline-derived CDR1 and CDR2 are MGHDK and SYGVNS. The CDR3 has 10 amino acids.

This rearrangement joins TRBV2 to TRBJ2-1, with 10 bases lining up with TRBD1. The germline CDR1 and CDR2 sequences are SNHLY and FYNNEI. V gave up 7 bases and J gave up 9 bases; unmatched junction bases: 9. This CDR3 region has 14 residues. The CDR3 reads CASIQDRGILEQFF. The CDR3 DNA reads as TGTGCCAGCATTCAGGACAGGGGGATCCTTGAGCAGTTCTTC.

The rearrangement joins TRBV4-1 to TRBJ2-1, with 12 nucleotides matching TRBD2. After removal of 6 bases from V and 6 bases from J, the junction contained 9 bases not matched to a gene. This CDR3 is 16 amino acids long. Per the germline V gene, CDR1 is MGHRA and CDR2 is YSYEKL. CDR3 protein: CASRQPTSGGLNEQFF. In DNA form, the CDR3 reads TGCGCCAGCAGACAACCTACTAGCGGGGGGCTCAATGAGCAGTTCTTC.

The chain links TRBV18 to TRBJ1-4; D unresolved. This CDR3 comprises 13 residues. Germline values: CDR1 KGHSH, CDR2 LQKENI. The V and J ends lost 6 bases and 2 bases respectively, with 7 bases between them. CDR3 amino acids: CASSSTTNEKLFF. Here the CDR3 DNA reads TGTGCCAGCTCTTCTACCACTAATGAAAAACTGTTTTTT.

The rearrangement joins TRBV11-1 to TRBJ1-4; possible D gene TRBD1, 6 bases. V was clipped by 3 bases and J by 8 bases, with 10 bases between them. The germline CDR1 and CDR2 sequences are SGHAT and FQDESV (reference sequence). The CDR3 extends over 13 amino acids. The CDR3 loop is CASSFEGEEKLFF. CDR3 DNA: TGTGCCAGCAGCTTTGAGGGGGAGGAAAAACTGTTTTTT.